The rows below give T cell receptor beta chains drawn from one sample of a study of blood T cell repertoires in COVID-19. Only in-frame clones appear in the TCRdb table, and some are missing; sequencing was by immunoSEQ multiplex PCR. The table includes some 400,000 clones, more than 70% detected once. The sequencing input was PBMCs or T cells enriched from blood (not recorded which). Receptors were obtained from a man between 25 and 39 years old who had recovered from COVID-19. The CDR3 runs from the conserved cysteine through the conserved F or W. Fields, in order: clone size, J gene, CDR3 length, D gene, V gene, CDR3 protein, CDR3 DNA. D genes are given only for firm matches. A row's size may be missing; if present it is once, few, many or a size class.

clone size: NA
J gene: TRBJ1-5
CDR3 length: 14
D gene: NA
V gene: TRBV7-8
CDR3 protein: CASSRGSGQQPQHF
CDR3 DNA: TGTGCCAGCAGCAGGGGTTCAGGGCAGCAGCCCCAGCATTTT

clone size: NA
J gene: TRBJ1-4
CDR3 length: 15
D gene: TRBD1
V gene: TRBV6-6
CDR3 protein: CATSTGGVTNEKLFF
CDR3 DNA: TGTGCCACCTCGACAGGGGGCGTAACTAATGAAAAACTGTTTTTT

clone size: NA
J gene: TRBJ2-5
CDR3 length: 16
D gene: TRBD2
V gene: TRBV7-9
CDR3 protein: CASSGGSAGPGETQYF
CDR3 DNA: TGTGCCAGCAGCGGGGGGTCAGCGGGGCCAGGGGAGACCCAGTACTTC

clone size: NA
J gene: TRBJ2-1
CDR3 length: 12
D gene: NA
V gene: TRBV12-3/TRBV12-4
CDR3 protein: CASSLWEYEQFF
CDR3 DNA: TGTGCCAGCAGTTTATGGGAGTATGAGCAGTTCTTC

clone size: NA
J gene: TRBJ1-2
CDR3 length: 18
D gene: TRBD1
V gene: TRBV27
CDR3 protein: CASGVRTGLNDGNYGYTF
CDR3 DNA: TGTGCCAGCGGAGTTCGGACAGGGTTGAACGACGGGAACTATGGCTACACCTTC

clone size: NA
J gene: TRBJ1-2
CDR3 length: 17
D gene: NA
V gene: TRBV4-2
CDR3 protein: CASSPSNGEGVNYGYTF
CDR3 DNA: TGTGCCAGCAGCCCGAGCAATGGGGAGGGAGTTAACTATGGCTACACCTTC

clone size: NA
J gene: TRBJ1-1
CDR3 length: 14
D gene: NA
V gene: TRBV7-9
CDR3 protein: CASSPLYTYTEAFF
CDR3 DNA: TGTGCCAGCAGTCCCCTCTATACCTACACTGAAGCTTTCTTT

clone size: NA
J gene: TRBJ1-1
CDR3 length: 17
D gene: NA
V gene: TRBV10-3
CDR3 protein: CAISESGSAGMNTEAFF
CDR3 DNA: TGTGCCATCAGTGAGTCAGGCTCTGCGGGTATGAACACTGAAGCTTTCTTT

clone size: NA
J gene: TRBJ2-2
CDR3 length: 13
D gene: NA
V gene: TRBV19
CDR3 protein: CASSQEGPGELFF
CDR3 DNA: TGTGCCAGTAGCCAGGAGGGCCCCGGGGAGCTGTTTTTT

clone size: once
J gene: TRBJ1-1
CDR3 length: 14
D gene: NA
V gene: TRBV7-6
CDR3 protein: CASSLVGRDTEAFF
CDR3 DNA: TGTGCCAGCAGCTTGGTTGGCAGGGACACTGAAGCTTTCTTT